This T cell receptor beta chain emerged from a study of blood T cell repertoires in COVID-19. Overall study: COVID-19 samples from acute and convalescent phases originated in the United States, Italy and Spain. Sources were T cells, B-cell-depleted T cells, or PBMCs; the material itself was cDNA or gDNA.

The CDR3 loop spans 20 amino acids. The junction had 19 bases not matched to a gene; V was cut back by 1 base and J by 5 bases. Germline V gene sequence: CDR1 LNHNV, CDR2 YYDKDF (reference sequence). Original processing notes: The assay estimated nucleated cells by amplifying reference gene primers. TCRdb's table, derived via immunoSEQ multiplex PCR, lists solely in-frame clones and lacks some. That table is the source of V, J and clone size, and D and trimming were worked out from the DNA. This sample has over 400,000 clones, with approximately 83% found just once. The sequence was obtained from a human donor in a cohort sampled during active COVID-19. The sequencing input was peripheral blood. The rearrangement uses TRBV15 and TRBJ1-2, with 10 bases matching TRBD1. CDR3 region: CATSRVSGTGDYRNPYGYTF. CDR3 nucleotide sequence: TGTGCCACCAGCAGAGTCTCCGGGACAGGGGACTATCGCAACCCTTATGGCTACACCTTC.